The 21 T cell receptor beta chains presented below share a single source sample, sequenced in a study of shared clonotypes between healthy human individuals. The method was immunoSEQ multiplex PCR; TCRdb's version includes in-frame clones alone and lacks a portion of them. Of around 2.5 million clones in the sample, roughly 93% were seen once. Source material: naive CD4+ T cells from PBMCs. Subset specified: CD45RA+ positively selected. The receptors shown here come from a man aged 18 to 30 in good health. Some clones in this sample may be carry-over from other donors' samples.

The chain joins TRBV28 to TRBJ1-1, with 11 bases matching TRBD1. Germline V gene sequence: CDR1 MDHEN, CDR2 SYDVKM. V dropped 6 bases and J dropped 5; count of bases not matched to a gene: 17. The CDR3 contains 18 residues. Here the CDR3 reads CASSPEPRDRGFGTEAFF. The CDR3 DNA sequence: TGTGCCAGCAGCCCAGAACCCCGGGACAGGGGGTTCGGGACTGAAGCTTTCTTT.

This clone showed up just once. The DNA for the CDR3 is TGTGCCAGCAGCTTAGTGCAGGAGCAGTACTTC. As protein: CASSLVQEQYF. The chain uses TRBV7-9 and TRBJ2-5; no firm D call. The germline V gene encodes CDR1 SEHNR and CDR2 FQNEAQ (reference sequence). Trimming pared 1 base from V and 11 bases from J, leaving 8 bases between. The CDR3 is made up of 11 amino acids. The whole variable domain, filled in from reference TRBV7-9 and TRBJ2-5, reads DTGVSQNPRHKITKRGQNVTFRCDPISEHNRLYWYRQTLGQGPEFLTYFQNEAQLEKSRLLSDRFSAERPKGSFSTLEIQRTEQGDSAMYLCASSLVQEQYFGPGTRLLVL.

The CDR3 DNA follows: TGCAGCTACAGGTGGAGCTCCTACAATGAGCAGTTCTTC. It yields the protein CSYRWSSYNEQFF. The chain recombines TRBV29-1 with TRBJ2-1, with D perhaps matching TRBD1 (5 bases). V was clipped by 8 bases and J by 0 bases, with 11 bases between them. Germline CDR1 reads SQVTM; CDR2 reads ANQGSEA. The CDR3 is made up of 13 amino acids.

This chain connects TRBV9 to TRBJ2-7, with TRBD1 matching 7 bases. This CDR3 has 14 amino acids. Germline V CDR1 and CDR2: SGDLS, YYNGEE. V shed 4 bases, J shed 5 bases, and the junction held 9 bases outside the gene matches. The CDR3 is CASSPRQGIHEQYF. CDR3 DNA sequence: TGTGCCAGCAGCCCGAGACAGGGCATACACGAGCAGTACTTC.

On this clone itself: This same CDR3 is encoded by further DNA sequences in the sample. V usage is TRBV28 and J usage is TRBJ2-7, with D possibly being TRBD2 (5 bases). This CDR3 contains 14 residues. Deletions cut 2 bases from V and 0 bases from J, with 8 bases between. Germline CDR1 and CDR2: MDHEN and SYDVKM. This CDR3 reads CASSLPGFSYEQYF. In DNA form, the CDR3 reads TGTGCCAGCAGTTTACCGGGGTTCTCCTACGAGCAGTACTTC.

Worth noting for this clone: This specimen includes other DNA sequences encoding the same CDR3. The V gene is TRBV7-3, the J gene TRBJ2-5, with TRBD2 as a possible D gene (5 bases). Trimming took off 2 bases at V and 5 bases at J, with 9 bases between the two ends. There are 13 residues in the CDR3. Germline V gene lookup returns CDR1 SGHTA and CDR2 FQGTGA. CDR3 protein: CASSLASWETQYF. DNA for the CDR3: TGTGCCAGCAGCTTAGCTAGCTGGGAGACCCAGTACTTC.

The chain is built from TRBV5-1 and TRBJ2-1; 9 nucleotides agree with TRBD1. Germline CDR1 is SGHRS and CDR2 is YFSETQ. Trimming cost V 4 bases and J 7 bases; bases outside gene matches: 9. This CDR3 is built from 15 residues. CDR3 nucleotides: TGCGCCAGCAGCCGAACAGGGGGCCAGGGGAATGAGCAGTTCTTC. Its protein product is CASSRTGGQGNEQFF.

The V and J genes are TRBV29-1 and TRBJ2-5; the match to TRBD1 covers 7 bases. Per the germline V gene, CDR1 is SQVTM and CDR2 is ANQGSEA. Unmatched junction bases numbered 7, after V lost 6 bases and J lost 0 bases. This CDR3 is 14 amino acids long. DNA for the CDR3: TGCAGCGTCGCGAGGGACAGAAACCAAGAGACCCAGTACTTC. It specifies CSVARDRNQETQYF. Full variable domain (rest looked up from reference TRBV29-1 and TRBJ2-5): SAVISQKPSRDICQRGTSLTIQCQVDSQVTMMFWYRQQPGQSLTLIATANQGSEATYESGFVIDKFPISRPNLTFSTLTVSNMSPEDSSIYLCSVARDRNQETQYFGPGTRLLVL.

The chain combines TRBV27 with TRBJ1-5; the D gene is possibly TRBD1 (6 bases). The CDR3 is 15 residues long. CDR1 and CDR2 (germline): MNHEY, SMNVEV (reference sequence). V was shortened by 4 bases and J by 3 bases, with 13 bases between the two germline ends. CDR3 residues: CASSSGRGINQPQHF. The CDR3 region has the DNA TGTGCCAGCAGTTCGGGCAGGGGTATCAATCAGCCCCAGCATTTT.

J is TRBJ1-5 and V is TRBV28; TRBD1 aligns across 10 bases. Losses at the gene ends were 6 bases for V and 7 bases for J; bases not matched to a gene: 9. This CDR3 is built from 15 residues. Germline V CDR1 and CDR2: MDHEN, SYDVKM. The CDR3 reads CASRMDRGSWQPQHF. In DNA form, the CDR3 reads TGTGCCAGCAGGATGGACAGGGGGAGTTGGCAGCCCCAGCATTTT.

This chain uses TRBV5-5 with TRBJ2-5, with 10 bases lining up with TRBD2. The trim removed 1 base at V and 5 bases at J, leaving 5 bases unmatched. Per germline, CDR1 SGHKS and CDR2 YYEKEE (reference sequence). The CDR3 has 15 residues. The CDR3 loop reads CASSLLAGVLETQYF. CDR3 sequence (DNA): TGTGCCAGCAGCTTGCTAGCGGGAGTTCTGGAGACCCAGTACTTC.

The rearrangement links TRBV11-2 to TRBJ2-7, with 9 bases aligning to TRBD2. The ends lost 4 bases at V and 3 bases at J; junction bases unmatched: 7. Germline assignment: CDR1 SGHAT and CDR2 FQNNGV. The CDR3 has 15 residues. The CDR3 bases are TGTGCCAGCAGCTCCGGACTAGCGTCCATCTACGAGCAGTACTTC. It codes for CASSSGLASIYEQYF.

The chain recombines TRBV27 with TRBJ2-1; 13 bases are shared with TRBD2. Germline values: CDR1 MNHEY, CDR2 SMNVEV (reference sequence). Losses at the gene ends were 3 bases for V and 0 bases for J; bases not matched to a gene: 8. This CDR3 is 19 amino acids long. CDR3 in DNA: TGTGCCAGCAGTTTGACGGGACTAGCGGGGCCCAGCTCCTACAATGAGCAGTTCTTC. Its protein is CASSLTGLAGPSSYNEQFF.

This clone was observed a single time. The chain carries TRBV27 and TRBJ1-1; 7 nucleotides line up with TRBD1. V trimming: 4 bases; J trimming: 11 bases; junction bases outside the gene matches: 7. CDR1 MNHEY and CDR2 SMNVEV come from the germline V gene (reference sequence). The CDR3 extends over 12 amino acids. CDR3 amino acids: CASSSSTGRAFF. In nucleotides, the CDR3 is TGTGCCAGCAGTTCGTCGACAGGGAGGGCTTTCTTT.

This clone was recorded once. V gene TRBV28 combines with J gene TRBJ1-1; 9 nucleotides match TRBD1. The V segment lost 4 bases and the J segment 8 bases; nucleotides outside the gene matches: 14. This CDR3 comprises 16 residues. The germline gives CDR1 MDHEN, CDR2 SYDVKM. CDR3 nucleotide sequence: TGTGCCAGCAGTTCCCCCCGTGGGGGACAGGGCTCAGAAGCTTTCTTT. Translation: CASSSPRGGQGSEAFF.

The rearrangement links TRBV2 to TRBJ2-6, with 9 bases aligning to TRBD1. The CDR3 length is 15 residues. Losses at the gene ends were 6 bases for V and 5 bases for J; bases not matched to a gene: 5. CDR1 and CDR2 from the germline V gene are SNHLY and FYNNEI. Here the CDR3 reads CASRVTGGRANVLTF. The CDR3 nucleotides read TGTGCCAGCAGGGTGACAGGGGGTCGGGCCAACGTCCTGACTTTC.

CDR3 bases: TGTGCCAGCAGCCTAGGGACAGTCAATCAGCCCCAGCATTTT. This gives the protein CASSLGTVNQPQHF. The J gene is TRBJ1-5, the V gene TRBV5-5, with 7 bases lining up with TRBD1. V trimming: 4 bases; J trimming: 3 bases; junction bases outside the gene matches: 4. This CDR3 comprises 14 residues. Germline V gives CDR1 SGHKS, CDR2 YYEKEE (reference sequence).

V is TRBV27 and J is TRBJ1-2, with D hard to call. V was trimmed by 0 bases and J by 8 bases, leaving 10 bases between them. The CDR3 has 13 amino acids. The germline gives CDR1 MNHEY, CDR2 SMNVEV (reference sequence). The chain's CDR3 is CASSLSWADGYTF. The CDR3 DNA is TGTGCCAGCAGTTTATCCTGGGCGGACGGCTACACCTTC.

Note on this clone: Within the sample, other DNA sequences also encode this same CDR3. This chain links TRBV5-1 with TRBJ2-7, with 10 bases that match TRBD1. The length of the CDR3 is 15 residues. CDR1 SGHRS and CDR2 YFSETQ come from the germline V gene. After removal of 4 bases from V and 3 bases from J, the junction contained 7 bases not matched to a gene. Here the CDR3 reads CASSLGGTGVYEQYF. The DNA of the CDR3 is TGCGCCAGCAGCCTCGGGGGGACAGGGGTCTACGAGCAGTACTTC.

The chain employs TRBV6-5 and TRBJ2-3; D is ambiguous. The CDR3 extends over 14 amino acids. CDR1 and CDR2 from the germline V gene are MNHEY and SVGAGI. Deletions cut 5 bases from V and 3 bases from J, with 12 bases between. The CDR3 is CASSTRSETDTQYF. In DNA, the CDR3 is TGTGCCAGCAGTACCAGGAGTGAGACAGATACGCAGTATTTT.

The V and J genes are TRBV5-4 and TRBJ1-2, with D perhaps TRBD1 (5 bases). The V end lost 0 bases, the J end lost 4 bases, and 7 bases lay between the germline ends. The length of the CDR3 is 13 residues. Germline CDR1 SGHNT, CDR2 YYREEE (reference sequence). This CDR3 is CASSLADSYGYTF. For the CDR3, the DNA is TGTGCCAGCAGCTTGGCAGACAGCTATGGCTACACCTTC.